The sample holds a few counts of the clone carrying this T cell receptor (beta chain). These data originate in a study of blood T cell repertoires in COVID-19. V lost 2 bases to trimming and J lost 9 bases; unmatched junction nucleotides: 11. The CDR3 is made up of 16 amino acids. Germline V gives CDR1 LGHNA, CDR2 YSLEER. Assay used: immunoSEQ multiplex PCR; TCRdb lists only in-frame clones, some missing. The table records about 64,000 clones, more than 65% of them present only once. What was sequenced was peripheral blood. The V and J genes are TRBV4-3 and TRBJ2-1, with 9 bases lining up with TRBD2. This sequence was found in a human donor in a cohort sampled during active COVID-19. CDR3 sequence: CASSQSLAGGLGEQFF. In DNA form, the CDR3 reads TGCGCCAGCAGCCAAAGCCTCGCGGGGGGGCTGGGTGAGCAGTTCTTC.